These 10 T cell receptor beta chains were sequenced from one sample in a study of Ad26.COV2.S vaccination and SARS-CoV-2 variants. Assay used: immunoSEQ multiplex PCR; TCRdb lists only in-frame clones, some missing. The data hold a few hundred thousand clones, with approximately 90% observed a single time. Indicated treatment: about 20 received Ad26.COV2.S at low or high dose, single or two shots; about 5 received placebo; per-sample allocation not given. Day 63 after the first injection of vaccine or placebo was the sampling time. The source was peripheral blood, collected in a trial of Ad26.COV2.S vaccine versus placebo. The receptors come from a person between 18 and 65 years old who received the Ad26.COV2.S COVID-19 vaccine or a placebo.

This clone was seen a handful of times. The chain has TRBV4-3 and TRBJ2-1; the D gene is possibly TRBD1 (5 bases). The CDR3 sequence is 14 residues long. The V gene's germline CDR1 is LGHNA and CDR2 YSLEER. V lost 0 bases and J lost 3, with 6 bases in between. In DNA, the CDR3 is TGCGCCAGCAGCCAAGAGACAGACTACAATGAGCAGTTCTTC. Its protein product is CASSQETDYNEQFF.

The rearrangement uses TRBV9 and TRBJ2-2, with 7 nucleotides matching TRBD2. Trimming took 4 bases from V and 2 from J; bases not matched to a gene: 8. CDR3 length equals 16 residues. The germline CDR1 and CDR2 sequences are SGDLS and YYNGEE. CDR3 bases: TGTGCCAGCAGCCCCTTCGGGGGGTCTAACACCGGGGAGCTGTTTTTT. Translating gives CASSPFGGSNTGELFF.

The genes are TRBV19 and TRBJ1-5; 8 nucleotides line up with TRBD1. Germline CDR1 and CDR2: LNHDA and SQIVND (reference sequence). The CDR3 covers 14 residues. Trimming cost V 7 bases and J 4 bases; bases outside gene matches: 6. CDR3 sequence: CASMDRVGNQPQHF. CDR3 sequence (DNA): TGTGCCAGTATGGACAGGGTAGGGAATCAGCCCCAGCATTTT.

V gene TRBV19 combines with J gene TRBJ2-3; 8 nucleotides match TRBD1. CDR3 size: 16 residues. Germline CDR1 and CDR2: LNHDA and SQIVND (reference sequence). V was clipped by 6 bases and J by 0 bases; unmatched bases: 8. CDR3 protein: CASSFTWTGSTDTQYF. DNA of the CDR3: TGTGCCAGTAGCTTTACTTGGACAGGGAGCACAGATACGCAGTATTTT.

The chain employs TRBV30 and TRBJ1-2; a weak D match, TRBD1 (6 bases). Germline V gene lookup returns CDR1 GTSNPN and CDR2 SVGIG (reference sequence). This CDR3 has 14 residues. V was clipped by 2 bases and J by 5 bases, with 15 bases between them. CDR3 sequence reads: CAWSPTGLGYGYTF. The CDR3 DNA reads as TGTGCCTGGAGTCCAACAGGGTTGGGGTATGGCTACACCTTC.

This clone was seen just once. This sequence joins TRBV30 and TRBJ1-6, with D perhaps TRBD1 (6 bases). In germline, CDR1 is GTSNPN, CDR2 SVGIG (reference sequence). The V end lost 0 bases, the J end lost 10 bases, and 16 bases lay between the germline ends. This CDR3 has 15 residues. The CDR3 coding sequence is TGTGCCTGGAGTGTACTAGGGGGAGAGTACTCACCCCTCCACTTT. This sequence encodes CAWSVLGGEYSPLHF.

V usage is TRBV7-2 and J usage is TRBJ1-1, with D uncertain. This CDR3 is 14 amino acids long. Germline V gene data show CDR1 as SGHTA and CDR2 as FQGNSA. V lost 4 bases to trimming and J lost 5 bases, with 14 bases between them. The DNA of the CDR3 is TGTGCCAGCAGCTCGACTAGCGGGGTAACTGAAGCTTTCTTT. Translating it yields CASSSTSGVTEAFF.

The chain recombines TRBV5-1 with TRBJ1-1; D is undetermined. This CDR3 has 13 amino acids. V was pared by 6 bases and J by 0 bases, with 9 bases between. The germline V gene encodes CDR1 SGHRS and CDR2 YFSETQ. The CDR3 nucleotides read TGCGCCAGCAAACCCTCGATGAACACTGAAGCTTTCTTT. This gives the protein CASKPSMNTEAFF.

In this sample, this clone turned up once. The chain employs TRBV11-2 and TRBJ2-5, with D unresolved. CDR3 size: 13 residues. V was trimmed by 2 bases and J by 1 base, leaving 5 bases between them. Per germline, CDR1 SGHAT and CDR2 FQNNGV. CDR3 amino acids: CASSLFLQETQYF. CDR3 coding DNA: TGTGCCAGCAGCTTATTCCTCCAAGAGACCCAGTACTTC.

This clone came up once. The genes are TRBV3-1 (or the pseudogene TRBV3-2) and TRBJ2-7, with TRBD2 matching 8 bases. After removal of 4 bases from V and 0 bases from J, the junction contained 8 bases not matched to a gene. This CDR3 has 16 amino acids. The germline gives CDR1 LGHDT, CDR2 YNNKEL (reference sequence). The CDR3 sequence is CASSPSGGVSSYEQYF. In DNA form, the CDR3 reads TGTGCCAGCAGCCCATCGGGGGGGGTTAGCTCCTACGAGCAGTACTTC.